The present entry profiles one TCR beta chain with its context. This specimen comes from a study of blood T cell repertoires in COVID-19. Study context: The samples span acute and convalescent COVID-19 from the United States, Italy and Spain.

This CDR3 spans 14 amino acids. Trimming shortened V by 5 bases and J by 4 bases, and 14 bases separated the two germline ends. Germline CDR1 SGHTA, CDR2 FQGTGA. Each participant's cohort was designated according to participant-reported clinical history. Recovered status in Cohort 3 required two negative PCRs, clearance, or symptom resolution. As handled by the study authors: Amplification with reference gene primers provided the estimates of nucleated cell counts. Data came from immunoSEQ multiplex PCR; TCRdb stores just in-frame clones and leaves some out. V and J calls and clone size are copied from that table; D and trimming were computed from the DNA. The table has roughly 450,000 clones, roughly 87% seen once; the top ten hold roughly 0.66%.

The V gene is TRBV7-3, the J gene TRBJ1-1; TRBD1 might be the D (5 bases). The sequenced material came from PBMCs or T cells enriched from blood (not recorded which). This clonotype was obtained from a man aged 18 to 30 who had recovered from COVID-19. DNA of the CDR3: TGTGCCAGCAGCCAAGGGGCCCTGTCCACTGAAGCTTTCTTT. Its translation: CASSQGALSTEAFF. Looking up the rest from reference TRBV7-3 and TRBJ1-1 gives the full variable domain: GAGVSQTPSNKVTEKGKYVELRCDPISGHTALYWYRQSLGQGPEFLIYFQGTGAADDSGLPNDRFFAVRPEGSVSTLKIQRTERGDSAVYLCASSQGALSTEAFFGQGTRLTVV.